The table lists the clone carrying this TCR beta chain with a count of one. There are 18 residues in the CDR3. The V gene end was trimmed by 1 base and the J gene end by 8 bases; junction bases not matched to a gene: 15. Germline assignment: CDR1 KGHSH and CDR2 LQKENI. This record comes from a study of blood T cell repertoires in COVID-19. Per the original methods: Scientists estimated how many nucleated cells there were by amplifying reference gene primers. TCRdb's table, derived via immunoSEQ multiplex PCR, lists solely in-frame clones and lacks some. D and trimming were read from the DNA, whereas the V and J calls and clone size are those reported in that table. Of about 440,000 clones in the sample, 90% were seen once. Participant age was roughly 18 to 95 years, and participants resided in roughly 24 US areas. Recovered Cohort 3 donors showed two negative PCRs, clearance, or symptom resolution.

The sample was PBMCs or T cells enriched from blood (not recorded which). V is TRBV18 and J is TRBJ2-1; 9 nucleotides align to TRBD2. The receptor was isolated from a man aged 18-30 years who had recovered from COVID-19. The CDR3 here is CASSPQGSGTSWSDEQFF. CDR3 DNA sequence: TGTGCCAGCTCACCACAAGGCAGCGGGACTAGCTGGTCCGATGAGCAGTTCTTC.